This T cell receptor beta chain was identified during a study of shared clonotypes between healthy human individuals. General study findings and limits: The donor pool, a small one, limited the genetic and exposure-history diversity represented.

Per the germline V gene, CDR1 is SEHNR and CDR2 is FQNEAQ (reference sequence). This CDR3 comprises 13 residues. The ends were cut back, 9 bases at V and 5 bases at J, with 16 bases in the middle. Details on this clone: Its antigen is not known.

At deep level, the assay was performed. Profiled with immunoSEQ multiplex PCR; TCRdb holds only in-frame clones, not every one. The sample has about 1.1 million clones, approximately 80% seen once. The receptor was isolated from a man aged 18-30 years in good health. Some clones in this sample may be carry-over from other donors' samples. The chain couples TRBV7-9 to TRBJ1-1; no clear D gene. Sequencing used memory CD4+ T cells from PBMCs. Subset indicated: CD45RA-negative fraction. CDR3 sequence reads: CASDLDGRTEAFF. The DNA for the CDR3 is TGTGCCAGTGACCTGGATGGGAGGACTGAAGCTTTCTTT.